These 9 T cell receptor beta chains were all obtained from the same sample, sequenced in a study of blood T cells in healthy people across ages. The authors ran a second PCR of about 6 to 11 cycles using a sample-barcoded 5' primer and a J-beta primer mix. One entry per CDR3 protein results from TCRdb running MiXCR on the 5' RACE reads. The sample records approximately 810,000 distinct CDR3 sequences, 25% to 30% being singletons. The specimen was blood. The receptors were sampled from an elderly woman in good health.

Comment on this clonotype: This sequence may be a read error, since a much larger clone differs from it by one base. The chain is built from TRBV3-1 and TRBJ2-7; possibly TRBD1 or TRBD2 for D (5 bases each). This CDR3 contains 16 residues. Germline V gene sequence: CDR1 LGHDT, CDR2 YNNKEL (reference sequence). CDR3 amino acids: CVSSQEGRQIFYEQYF. CDR3 bases: TGTGTCAGCAGCCAAGAGGGACGTCAAATTTTCTACGAGCAGTACTTC.

This chain links TRBV30 with TRBJ2-5; 9 nucleotides align to TRBD2. The junction had 9 bases not matched to a gene; V was cut back by 1 base and J by 3 bases. Looked up from germline, CDR1 is GTSNPN and CDR2 is SVGIG (reference sequence). The CDR3 has 16 residues. CDR3 sequence reads: CAWSGGQAGGEETQYF. The DNA of the CDR3 is TGTGCCTGGAGTGGGGGACAAGCGGGGGGTGAAGAGACCCAGTACTTC.

Ten or more counts support this clonotype. The chain joins TRBV20-1 to TRBJ2-5; 12 bases are shared with TRBD2. Germline values: CDR1 DFQATT, CDR2 SNEGSKA (reference sequence). There are 15 residues in the CDR3. J was trimmed by 1 base and V by 6 bases; bases with no gene match: 6. CDR3 bases: TGCAGTGCCCAGACTAGCGGGGGCTTCCAAGAGACCCAGTACTTC. Its protein product is CSAQTSGGFQETQYF.

As regards this clonotype: With a much larger clone just one base away, this may be a read error. The J gene is TRBJ1-1, the V gene TRBV5-1, with TRBD1 identical over 7 bases. CDR1 is SGHRS, CDR2 YFSETQ, per germline. This CDR3 contains 13 residues. CDR3 residues: CASRPTGNTVAFF. For the CDR3, the DNA is TGCGCCAGCAGACCGACAGGGAACACTGTAGCTTTCTTT.

Comment on this clonotype: Germline is not matched at one junction end, which may reflect a read error. V usage is TRBV5-1 and J usage is TRBJ2-3; 9 nucleotides align to TRBD2. From germline, CDR1 is SGHRS and CDR2 YFSETQ. The CDR3 extends over 16 amino acids. The CDR3 DNA is TGCGCCAGCAGCAGCGGGCTAGCGGGGCGCACAGATATGCAGTATTTT. This codes for CASSSGLAGRTDMQYF.

This clonotype was counted at least ten times. The V and J genes are TRBV5-1 and TRBJ2-7; 7 nucleotides line up with TRBD1. The CDR3 sequence is 15 residues long. J was trimmed by 3 bases and V by 1 base; bases with no gene match: 7. Germline CDR1 is SGHRS and CDR2 is YFSETQ. CDR3 DNA sequence: TGCGCCAGCAGCTTGAGTCCGGGACAGAACTACGAGCAGTACTTC. Translating gives CASSLSPGQNYEQYF.

This clonotype was seen ten or more times. The gene calls are TRBV5-1 and TRBJ2-3; TRBD2 aligns across 12 bases. This CDR3 contains 18 residues. Trimming took 0 bases from V and 2 from J; bases not matched to a gene: 7. Germline V gives CDR1 SGHRS, CDR2 YFSETQ. CDR3 residues: CASSLGLAGVSYTDTQYF. DNA for the CDR3: TGCGCCAGCAGCTTGGGACTAGCGGGGGTATCGTACACAGATACGCAGTATTTT.

This clonotype was counted ten times or more. The chain joins TRBV15 to TRBJ1-4; D is ambiguous. The germline CDR1 and CDR2 sequences are LNHNV and YYDKDF (reference sequence). Deletions cut 8 bases from V and 2 bases from J, with 12 bases between. CDR3 length: 14 amino acids. For the CDR3, the DNA is TGTGCCACCGCCGGGATGAAGACTAATGAAAAACTGTTTTTT. Its translation is CATAGMKTNEKLFF.

V and J are TRBV12-3 or TRBV12-4 and TRBJ1-1; D uncertain. This CDR3 comprises 12 residues. V lost 1 base and J 12 bases, leaving 12 bases between the germline ends. The CDR3 DNA reads TGTGCCAGCAGTTTAGGAGGCAGCTGGTCTTTCTTT. It yields the protein CASSLGGSWSFF.